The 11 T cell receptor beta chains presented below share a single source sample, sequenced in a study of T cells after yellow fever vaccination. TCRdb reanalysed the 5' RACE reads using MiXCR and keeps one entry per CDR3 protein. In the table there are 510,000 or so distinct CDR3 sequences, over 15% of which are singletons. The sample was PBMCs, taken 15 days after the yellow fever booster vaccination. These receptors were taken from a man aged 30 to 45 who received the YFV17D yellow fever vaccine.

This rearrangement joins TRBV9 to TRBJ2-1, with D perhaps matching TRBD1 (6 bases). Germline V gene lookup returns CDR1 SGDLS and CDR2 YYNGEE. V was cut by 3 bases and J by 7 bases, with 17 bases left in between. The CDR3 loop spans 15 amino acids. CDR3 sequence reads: CASSALDSKRNEQFF. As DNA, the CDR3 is TGTGCCAGCAGCGCCCTGGACAGCAAGAGGAATGAGCAGTTCTTC. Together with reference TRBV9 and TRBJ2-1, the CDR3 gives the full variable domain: DSGVTQTPKHLITATGQRVTLRCSPRSGDLSVYWYQQSLDQGLQFLIQYYNGEERAKGNILERFSAQQFPDLHSELNLSSLELGDSALYFCASSALDSKRNEQFFGPGTRLTVL.

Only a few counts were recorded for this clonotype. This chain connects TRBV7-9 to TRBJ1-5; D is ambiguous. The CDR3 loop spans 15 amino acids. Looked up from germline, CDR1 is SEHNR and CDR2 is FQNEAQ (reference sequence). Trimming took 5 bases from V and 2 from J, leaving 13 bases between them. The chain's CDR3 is CASSEDGLGNQPQHF. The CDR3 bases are TGTGCCAGCAGCGAGGACGGTTTGGGCAATCAGCCCCAGCATTTT.

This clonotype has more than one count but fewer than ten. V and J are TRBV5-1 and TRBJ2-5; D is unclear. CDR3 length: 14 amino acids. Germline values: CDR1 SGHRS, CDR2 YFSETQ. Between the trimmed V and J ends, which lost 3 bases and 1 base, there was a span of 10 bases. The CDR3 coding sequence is TGCGCCAGCAGCTCGGACGCCAGCCAAGAGACCCAGTACTTC. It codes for CASSSDASQETQYF. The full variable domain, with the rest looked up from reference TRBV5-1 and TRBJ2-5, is KAGVTQTPRYLIKTRGQQVTLSCSPISGHRSVSWYQQTPGQGLQFLFEYFSETQRNKGNFPGRFSGRQFSNSRSEMNVSTLELGDSALYLCASSSDASQETQYFGPGTRLLVL.

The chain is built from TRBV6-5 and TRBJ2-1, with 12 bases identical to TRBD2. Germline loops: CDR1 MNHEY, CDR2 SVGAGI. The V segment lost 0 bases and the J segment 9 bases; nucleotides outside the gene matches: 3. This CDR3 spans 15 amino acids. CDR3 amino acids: CASSYSTSGSTEQFF. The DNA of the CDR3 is TGTGCCAGCAGTTACTCGACTAGCGGGAGTACTGAGCAGTTCTTC.

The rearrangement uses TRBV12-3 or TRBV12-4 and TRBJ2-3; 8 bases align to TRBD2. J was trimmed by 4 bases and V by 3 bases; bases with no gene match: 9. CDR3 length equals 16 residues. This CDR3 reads CASSFGGTSRSDTQYF. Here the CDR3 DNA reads TGTGCCAGCAGTTTCGGAGGGACTAGTAGGTCAGATACGCAGTATTTT.

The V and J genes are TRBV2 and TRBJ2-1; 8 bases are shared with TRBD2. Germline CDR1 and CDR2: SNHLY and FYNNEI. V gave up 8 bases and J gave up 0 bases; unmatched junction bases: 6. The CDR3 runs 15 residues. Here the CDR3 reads CASPHGGGSYNEQFF. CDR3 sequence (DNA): TGTGCCAGCCCTCACGGGGGGGGCTCCTACAATGAGCAGTTCTTC. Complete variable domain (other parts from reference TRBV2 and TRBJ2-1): EPEVTQTPSHQVTQMGQEVILRCVPISNHLYFYWYRQILGQKVEFLVSFYNNEISEKSEIFDDQFSVERPDGSNFTLKIRSTKLEDSAMYFCASPHGGGSYNEQFFGPGTRLTVL.

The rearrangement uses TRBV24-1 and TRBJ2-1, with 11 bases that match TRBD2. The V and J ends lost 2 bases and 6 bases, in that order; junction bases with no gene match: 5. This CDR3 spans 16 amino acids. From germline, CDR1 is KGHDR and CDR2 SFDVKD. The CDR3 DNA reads TGTGCCACCAGTGATTCGGGACTAGCGGTTTCCAATGAGCAGTTCTTC. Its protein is CATSDSGLAVSNEQFF.

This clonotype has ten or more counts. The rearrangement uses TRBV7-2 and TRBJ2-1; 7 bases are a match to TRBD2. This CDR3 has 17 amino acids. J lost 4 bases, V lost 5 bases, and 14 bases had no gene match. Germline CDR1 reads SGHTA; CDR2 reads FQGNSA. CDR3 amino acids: CASSPPWASGGYNEQFF. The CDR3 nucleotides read TGTGCCAGCAGCCCCCCTTGGGCTAGCGGTGGATACAATGAGCAGTTCTTC.

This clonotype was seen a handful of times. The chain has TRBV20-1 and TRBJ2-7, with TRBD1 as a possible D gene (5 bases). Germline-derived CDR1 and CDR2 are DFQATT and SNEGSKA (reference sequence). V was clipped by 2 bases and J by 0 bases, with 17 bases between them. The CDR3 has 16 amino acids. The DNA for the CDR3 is TGCAGTGCTAGAACCTCAGGGTACTTCAGCTCCTACGAGCAGTACTTC. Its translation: CSARTSGYFSSYEQYF.

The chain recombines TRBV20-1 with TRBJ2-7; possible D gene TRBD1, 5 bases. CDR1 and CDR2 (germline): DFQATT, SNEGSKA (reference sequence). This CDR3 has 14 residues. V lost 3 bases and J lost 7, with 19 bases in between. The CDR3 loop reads CSASRAGGYGEQYF. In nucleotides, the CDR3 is TGCAGTGCTAGCAGGGCAGGTGGGTACGGGGAGCAGTACTTC.

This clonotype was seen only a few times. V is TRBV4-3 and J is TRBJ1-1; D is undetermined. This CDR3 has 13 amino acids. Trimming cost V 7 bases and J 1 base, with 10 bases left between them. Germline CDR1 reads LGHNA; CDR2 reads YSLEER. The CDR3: CASTKDWNTEAFF. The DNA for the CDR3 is TGCGCCAGCACCAAAGACTGGAACACTGAAGCTTTCTTT.